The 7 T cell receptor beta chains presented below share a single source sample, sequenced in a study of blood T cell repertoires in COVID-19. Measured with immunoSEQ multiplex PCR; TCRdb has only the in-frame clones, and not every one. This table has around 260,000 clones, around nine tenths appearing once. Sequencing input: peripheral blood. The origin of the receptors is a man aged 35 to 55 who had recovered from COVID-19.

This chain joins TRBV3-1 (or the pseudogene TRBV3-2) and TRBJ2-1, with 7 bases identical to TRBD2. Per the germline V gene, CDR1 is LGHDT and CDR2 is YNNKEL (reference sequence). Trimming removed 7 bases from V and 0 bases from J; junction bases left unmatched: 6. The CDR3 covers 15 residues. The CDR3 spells CASNLGGGSYNEQFF. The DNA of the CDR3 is TGTGCCAGCAACCTTGGCGGGGGCTCCTACAATGAGCAGTTCTTC.

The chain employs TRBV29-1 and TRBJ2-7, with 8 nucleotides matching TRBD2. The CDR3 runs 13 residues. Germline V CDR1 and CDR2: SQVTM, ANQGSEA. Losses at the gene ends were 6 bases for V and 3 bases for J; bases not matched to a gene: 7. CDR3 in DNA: TGCAGCGTCCGGGAGGGCCCTCTCTACGAGCAGTACTTC. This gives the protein CSVREGPLYEQYF.

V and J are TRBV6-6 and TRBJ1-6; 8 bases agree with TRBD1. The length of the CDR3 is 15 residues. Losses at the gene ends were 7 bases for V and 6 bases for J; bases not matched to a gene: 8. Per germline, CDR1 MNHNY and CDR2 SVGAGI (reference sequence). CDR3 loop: CASMYETGVNSPLHF. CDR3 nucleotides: TGTGCCAGCATGTATGAGACAGGGGTTAATTCACCCCTCCACTTT.

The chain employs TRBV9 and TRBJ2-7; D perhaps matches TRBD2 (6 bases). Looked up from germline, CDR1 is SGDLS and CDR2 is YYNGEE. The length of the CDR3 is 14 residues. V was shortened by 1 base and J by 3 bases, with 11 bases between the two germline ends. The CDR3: CASSVRAGLYEQYF. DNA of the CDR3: TGTGCCAGCAGCGTACGTGCGGGACTCTACGAGCAGTACTTC. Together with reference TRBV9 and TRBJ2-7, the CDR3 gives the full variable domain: DSGVTQTPKHLITATGQRVTLRCSPRSGDLSVYWYQQSLDQGLQFLIQYYNGEERAKGNILERFSAQQFPDLHSELNLSSLELGDSALYFCASSVRAGLYEQYFGPGTRLTVT.

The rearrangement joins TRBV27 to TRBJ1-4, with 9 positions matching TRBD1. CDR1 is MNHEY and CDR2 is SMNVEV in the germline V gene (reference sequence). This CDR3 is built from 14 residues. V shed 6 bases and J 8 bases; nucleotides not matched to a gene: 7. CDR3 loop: CASRRQGGYEKLFF. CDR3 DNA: TGTGCCAGCAGACGACAGGGGGGGTACGAAAAACTGTTTTTT.

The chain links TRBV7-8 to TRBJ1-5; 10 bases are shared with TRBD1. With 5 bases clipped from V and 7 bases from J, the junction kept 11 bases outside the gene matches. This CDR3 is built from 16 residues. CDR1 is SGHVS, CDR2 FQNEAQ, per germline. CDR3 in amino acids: CASSIRAGTGEQPQHF. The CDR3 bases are TGTGCCAGCAGCATTAGGGCCGGGACAGGGGAGCAGCCCCAGCATTTT.

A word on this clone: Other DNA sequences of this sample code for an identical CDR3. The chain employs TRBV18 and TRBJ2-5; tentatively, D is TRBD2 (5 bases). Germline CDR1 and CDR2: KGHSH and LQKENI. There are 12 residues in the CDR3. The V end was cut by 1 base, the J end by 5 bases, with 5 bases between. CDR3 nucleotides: TGTGCCAGCTCACCACGCGGGGAGACCCAGTACTTC. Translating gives CASSPRGETQYF.